This T cell receptor beta chain was sequenced during a study of patients and donors after allogeneic stem cell transplantation. Germline lookup yields CDR1 LGHNA and CDR2 YSLEER. V shed 1 base, J shed 0 bases, and the junction held 16 bases outside the gene matches. CDR3 size: 20 residues. TCRdb ran MiXCR on the RT-PCR reads and lists one entry per CDR3 protein. This sample carries 200,000 to 250,000 distinct CDR3 sequences, about 14% of them seen once, and the ten largest clones take 9.5% to 13%. This TCR was sampled from a human donor who was either an allogeneic HSCT recipient or a stem cell or donor lymphocyte infusion donor (not recorded which). It is not recorded whose cells these are; they may come from a transplant donor. The V call is TRBV4-3, the J call TRBJ1-2, with 8 bases matching TRBD1. Specimen: blood, either unsorted or a sorted T cell fraction (not recorded which). In DNA form, the CDR3 reads TGCGCCAGCAGCCAAGGGCTCCAGGCAGGGGGCGACCCAGCTAACTATGGCTACACCTTC. Amino acids: CASSQGLQAGGDPANYGYTF.